A single sample gave rise to the 22 T cell receptor beta chains below, sequenced in a study of cytomegalovirus exposure and HLA in healthy donors. PCR amplification relied on 60 Vbeta primers (plus 13 Jbeta primers). Libraries were prepared by immunoSEQ multiplex PCR; TCRdb keeps only in-frame clonotypes and omits some of them. The sample lists roughly 200,000 clones, around three quarters occurring once. Sequencing used PBMCs. Every receptor here comes from a man younger than 40 in good health and CMV-seronegative.

The V and J genes are TRBV6-4 and TRBJ2-1; the match to TRBD2 covers 9 bases. Germline V CDR1 and CDR2: MRHNA, SNTAGT. J was trimmed by 3 bases and V by 7 bases; bases with no gene match: 4. The length of the CDR3 is 14 residues. Here the CDR3 reads CASNPSGVYNEQFF. The CDR3 bases are TGTGCCAGCAACCCTAGCGGGGTCTACAATGAGCAGTTCTTC.

The J gene is TRBJ2-5, the V gene TRBV19; D remains ambiguous. The CDR3 extends over 13 amino acids. Trimming removed 3 bases at V and 1 base at J, with 6 bases between. Germline assignment: CDR1 LNHDA and CDR2 SQIVND (reference sequence). This CDR3 is CASSIHFQETQYF. In DNA form, the CDR3 reads TGTGCCAGTAGTATCCATTTCCAAGAGACCCAGTACTTC.

The CDR3, as DNA: TGTGCCAGCAGCAGCGGCGCCAACACCGGGGAGCTGTTTTTT. Its translation: CASSSGANTGELFF. The chain uses TRBV28 and TRBJ2-2; maybe TRBD2 (5 bases). The CDR3 spans 14 residues. The V end lost 6 bases, the J end lost 2 bases, and 10 bases lay between the germline ends. Germline CDR1 is MDHEN and CDR2 is SYDVKM. The full variable domain, with the rest looked up from reference TRBV28 and TRBJ2-2, is DVKVTQSSRYLVKRTGEKVFLECVQDMDHENMFWYRQDPGLGLRLIYFSYDVKMKEKGDIPEGYSVSREKKERFSLILESASTNQTSMYLCASSSGANTGELFFGEGSRLTVL.

This clone was found a few times. V gene TRBV10-3 combines with J gene TRBJ1-5; D may be TRBD1 (5 bases). The CDR3 contains 14 residues. V was pared by 6 bases and J by 0 bases, with 9 bases between. From germline, CDR1 is ENHRY and CDR2 SYGVKD. CDR3 nucleotides: TGTGCCATCAGCGAGACAGATAGCAATCAGCCCCAGCATTTT. Translated, it gives CAISETDSNQPQHF.

Only a few counts were recorded for this clone. V and J are TRBV18 and TRBJ2-1, with 10 bases aligning to TRBD1. V trimming: 4 bases; J trimming: 8 bases; junction bases outside the gene matches: 2. Germline values: CDR1 KGHSH, CDR2 LQKENI. The CDR3 is 13 amino acids. The chain's CDR3 is CASSLGTGDEQFF. CDR3 DNA: TGTGCCAGCTCACTGGGGACAGGGGATGAGCAGTTCTTC.

The chain is built from TRBV4-1 and TRBJ2-7, with 10 bases identical to TRBD2. Trimming at V came to 5 bases and at J to 2 bases, leaving 6 bases not matched to a gene. This CDR3 is built from 15 residues. CDR1 is MGHRA and CDR2 is YSYEKL in the germline V gene. The CDR3: CASSNLAGGPYEQYF. The CDR3 DNA follows: TGCGCCAGCAGCAACTTAGCGGGAGGCCCCTACGAGCAGTACTTC.

This clone has a single count. The chain couples TRBV5-5 to TRBJ1-1; D is unresolved. The CDR3 is made up of 14 amino acids. Trimming shortened V by 1 base and J by 0 bases, and 7 bases separated the two germline ends. The germline CDR1 and CDR2 sequences are SGHKS and YYEKEE (reference sequence). The CDR3 loop reads CASSLRHMNTEAFF. CDR3 DNA sequence: TGTGCCAGCAGCTTGAGACACATGAACACTGAAGCTTTCTTT.

V usage is TRBV5-1 and J usage is TRBJ2-1; unclear D gene. The V gene lost 1 base and the J gene lost 0 bases, with 8 bases spanning the gap. Germline CDR1 and CDR2: SGHRS and YFSETQ. This CDR3 is built from 15 residues. The chain's CDR3 is CASSLQENSYNEQFF. The CDR3 bases are TGCGCCAGCAGCTTGCAGGAAAACTCCTACAATGAGCAGTTCTTC.

The chain joins TRBV5-6 to TRBJ2-7; 11 bases match TRBD2. This CDR3 comprises 15 residues. Trimming removed 7 bases from V and 7 bases from J; junction bases left unmatched: 13. Germline values: CDR1 SGHDT, CDR2 YYEEEE. CDR3 sequence: CASGSLAGGGREQYF. Here the CDR3 DNA reads TGTGCCAGCGGGTCTCTAGCGGGAGGAGGAAGGGAGCAGTACTTC.

This sequence joins TRBV19 and TRBJ2-7; 7 bases match TRBD2. Per germline, CDR1 LNHDA and CDR2 SQIVND (reference sequence). After removal of 5 bases from V and 6 bases from J, the junction contained 13 bases not matched to a gene. This CDR3 comprises 15 residues. The CDR3 region is CASSPMGAGSGEQYF. CDR3 in DNA: TGTGCCAGTAGTCCTATGGGAGCGGGATCCGGCGAGCAGTACTTC.

This clone was counted once. V is TRBV29-1 and J is TRBJ2-1; 12 bases are shared with TRBD2. V was clipped by 8 bases and J by 9 bases; unmatched bases: 11. The CDR3 length is 14 residues. Germline V CDR1 and CDR2: SQVTM, ANQGSEA. CDR3 sequence: CSTRTSGILGEQFF. Written as DNA, the CDR3 is TGCAGCACCCGGACTAGCGGGATACTCGGTGAGCAGTTCTTC.

The J gene is TRBJ2-7, the V gene TRBV7-2; TRBD2 might be the D (6 bases). CDR1 and CDR2 (germline): SGHTA, FQGNSA. V lost 5 bases and J lost 3, with 17 bases in between. The CDR3 contains 15 residues. CDR3 in DNA: TGTGCCAGCAGCCCGAGACGGGACTTCTACTACGAGCAGTACTTC. This gives the protein CASSPRRDFYYEQYF.

Written as DNA, the CDR3 is TGTGCCAGCAGCCCGTTCAGGGGGCCGACCTACGAGCAGTACTTC. It yields the protein CASSPFRGPTYEQYF. The gene calls are TRBV11-2 and TRBJ2-7; 8 bases are shared with TRBD1. The germline CDR1 and CDR2 sequences are SGHAT and FQNNGV. After removal of 5 bases from V and 2 bases from J, the junction contained 8 bases not matched to a gene. This CDR3 is built from 15 residues. Looking up the rest from reference TRBV11-2 and TRBJ2-7 gives the full variable domain: EAGVAQSPRYKIIEKRQSVAFWCNPISGHATLYWYQQILGQGPKLLIQFQNNGVVDDSQLPKDRFSAERLKGVDSTLKIQPAKLEDSAVYLCASSPFRGPTYEQYFGPGTRLTVT.

As for this clone: Other DNA sequences from this sample encode an identical CDR3 as well. The rearrangement joins TRBV9 to TRBJ2-3; 11 bases are a match to TRBD2. This CDR3 comprises 16 residues. The V and J ends lost 4 bases and 0 bases, in that order; junction bases with no gene match: 4. Germline CDR1 is SGDLS and CDR2 is YYNGEE. The CDR3 bases are TGTGCCAGCAGCCTTAGGACTAGCGGGAGCACAGATACGCAGTATTTT. It encodes CASSLRTSGSTDTQYF. The complete variable domain, with remaining parts taken from reference TRBV9 and TRBJ2-3, reads DSGVTQTPKHLITATGQRVTLRCSPRSGDLSVYWYQQSLDQGLQFLIQYYNGEERAKGNILERFSAQQFPDLHSELNLSSLELGDSALYFCASSLRTSGSTDTQYFGPGTRLTVL.

The chain recombines TRBV5-4 with TRBJ1-2; tentative D call: TRBD1 (5 bases). CDR1 is SGHNT and CDR2 is YYREEE in the germline V gene (reference sequence). Trimming stripped 0 bases from V and 2 bases from J, with 11 bases between. CDR3 length: 15 residues. As DNA, the CDR3 is TGTGCCAGCAGCTTGGGACAGTTCCCCAACTATGGCTACACCTTC. Translating it yields CASSLGQFPNYGYTF.

The V and J genes are TRBV6-5 and TRBJ2-1; 12 bases match TRBD2. CDR1 and CDR2 (germline): MNHEY, SVGAGI. The V segment lost 4 bases and the J segment 6 bases; nucleotides outside the gene matches: 4. The CDR3 contains 15 residues. CDR3 sequence (DNA): TGTGCCAGCAGTTCAGGACTAGCGGGGCCCAATGAGCAGTTCTTC. The encoded protein is CASSSGLAGPNEQFF.

This clone appeared a single time. CDR3 amino acids: CASSPHAGAPTDTQYF. CDR3 DNA sequence: TGTGCCAGCAGCCCCCATGCGGGAGCTCCCACAGATACGCAGTATTTT. The chain has TRBV7-2 and TRBJ2-3, with 7 bases aligning to TRBD2. Germline V gives CDR1 SGHTA, CDR2 FQGNSA. The junction had 10 bases not matched to a gene; V was cut back by 5 bases and J by 2 bases. The CDR3 extends over 16 amino acids.

In DNA, the CDR3 is TGTGCCAGCAGCTCCCCAGACTTGTACGAGCAGTACTTC. Its protein product is CASSSPDLYEQYF. The chain joins TRBV7-9 to TRBJ2-7; D is undetermined. The V gene's germline CDR1 is SEHNR and CDR2 FQNEAQ (reference sequence). The CDR3 is 13 residues long. Trimming removed 4 bases at V and 4 bases at J, with 11 bases between.

The chain links TRBV23-1 to TRBJ1-2, with D perhaps TRBD1 (6 bases). TRBV23-1 is recorded as an ORF, its role being uncertain. The CDR3 is 12 residues long. Trimming shortened V by 6 bases and J by 6 bases, and 11 bases separated the two germline ends. CDR3 protein: CASRTGTHGYTF. The CDR3 DNA reads as TGCGCCAGCAGAACAGGGACCCATGGCTACACCTTC.

The chain has TRBV11-2 and TRBJ1-2; possibly TRBD1 for D (5 bases). In germline, CDR1 is SGHAT, CDR2 FQNNGV. V was cut by 5 bases and J by 7 bases, with 17 bases left in between. The CDR3 loop spans 14 amino acids. This CDR3 is CASSPRLTGGGYTF. For the CDR3, the DNA is TGTGCCAGCAGCCCCAGATTAACAGGTGGTGGCTACACCTTC.

The chain carries TRBV5-1 and TRBJ2-7; 12 positions agree with TRBD2. This CDR3 has 16 residues. Trimming cost V 3 bases and J 4 bases; bases outside gene matches: 8. From germline, CDR1 is SGHRS and CDR2 YFSETQ. The CDR3 region has the DNA TGCGCCAGCAGCTCGGACGCTAGCGGGAGGGCTTACGAGCAGTACTTC. As protein: CASSSDASGRAYEQYF.

V usage is TRBV19 and J usage is TRBJ2-7; 8 nucleotides line up with TRBD1. Germline V gene sequence: CDR1 LNHDA, CDR2 SQIVND (reference sequence). Trimming at V came to 6 bases and at J to 5 bases, leaving 12 bases not matched to a gene. CDR3 length: 15 residues. The CDR3 region has the DNA TGTGCCAGTAGCCCCCGGACAGGGTTCGACAACGAGCAGTACTTC. Amino acids: CASSPRTGFDNEQYF.